This is a list of T cell receptor beta chains from one sample in a study of regulatory T cells in long-lasting Graves disease. TCRdb reanalysed the multiplex PCR reads using MiXCR and keeps one entry per CDR3 protein. Among a few hundred thousand distinct CDR3 sequences, about 20% were seen once, and the ten largest hold about an eighth. The material sequenced was peripheral blood mononuclear cells (PBMCs), taken when the disease was refractory, from a patient treated with antithyroid drugs. These receptors came from a female donor with Graves disease. Both conserved end residues are part of each CDR3. D genes are given only for firm matches. Clone size is given for some rows only: seen once, a few or many times, or a class if the clone is expanded.

>TRBV28|16|many|TRBD2|TRBJ2-7
CASSSKTSGGPREQYF
TGTGCCAGCAGCTCAAAGACTAGCGGGGGGCCGAGAGAGCAGTACTTC
>TRBV19|14|few|TRBD2|TRBJ2-1
CASSIVLAGAEQFF
TGTGCCAGTAGTATCGTACTAGCGGGAGCCGAGCAGTTCTTC
>TRBV7-2|15|many|.|TRBJ2-7
CASSLAVVSSYEQYF
TGTGCCAGCAGCTTAGCTGTGGTTAGCTCCTACGAGCAGTACTTC
>TRBV6-1|15|many|TRBD1|TRBJ1-6
CASSPGTGVDSPLHF
TGTGCCAGCAGTCCCGGGACAGGGGTGGACTCACCCCTCCACTTT
>TRBV19|17|few|.|TRBJ1-1
CASSIGSRQKRNTEAFF
TGTGCCAGTAGTATTGGGTCCCGACAGAAACGGAACACTGAAGCTTTCTTT
>TRBV6-1|14|many|.|TRBJ1-1
CASSPRTAFAEAFF
TGTGCCAGCAGTCCACGGACAGCCTTCGCTGAAGCTTTCTTT
>TRBV12-3/TRBV12-4|16|many|TRBD1|TRBJ1-2
CASRPIKGQGDYGYTF
TGTGCCAGCAGACCAATAAAAGGACAGGGCGACTATGGCTACACCTTC
>TRBV2|14|many|.|TRBJ1-3
CASSPQDGGNTIYF
TGTGCCAGCTCCCCACAGGATGGGGGAAACACCATATATTTT
>TRBV30|15|few|.|TRBJ2-2
CAWSVGDPSTGELFF
TGTGCCTGGAGTGTAGGGGACCCATCCACCGGGGAGCTGTTTTTT
>TRBV19|15|many|.|TRBJ1-5
CASSIGEHPNQPQHF
TGTGCCAGTAGTATAGGCGAACACCCAAATCAGCCCCAGCATTTT
>TRBV3-1|14|.|.|TRBJ1-6
CASSQPGLEAPLHF
TGTGCCAGCAGCCAACCGGGCCTAGAGGCACCCCTCCACTTT
>TRBV29-1|12|.|.|TRBJ2-5
CSVVAYEETQYF
TGCAGCGTAGTAGCGTATGAAGAGACCCAGTACTTC
>TRBV12-3/TRBV12-4|14|many|TRBD1|TRBJ1-2
CASSVTGGRYGYTF
TGTGCCAGCAGTGTTACAGGGGGCAGGTATGGCTACACCTTC
>TRBV7-2|14|many|.|TRBJ2-5
CASSLAGAEETQYF
TGTGCCAGCAGCTTAGCAGGAGCTGAAGAGACCCAGTACTTC
>TRBV29-1|13|few|.|TRBJ2-7
CSVVRVGSYEQYF
TGCAGCGTTGTCAGGGTAGGATCCTACGAGCAGTACTTC
>TRBV29-1|12|.|.|TRBJ1-1
CSASVDFTGAFF
TGCAGCGCCTCAGTTGACTTCACTGGAGCTTTCTTT
>TRBV19|15|.|TRBD2|TRBJ2-3
CASSHLRGTTDTQYF
TGTGCCAGTAGTCATCTGCGGGGGACCACAGATACGCAGTATTTT
>TRBV3-1|16|.|.|TRBJ1-4
CASSQHDRMTNEKLFF
TGTGCCAGCAGCCAGCACGACAGGATGACTAATGAAAAACTGTTTTTT
>TRBV25-1|14|few|.|TRBJ1-2
CASSGGEDIYGYTF
TGTGCCAGCAGCGGGGGGGAGGACATCTATGGCTACACCTTC
>TRBV2|15|many|.|TRBJ2-5
CASTFPRAAGETQYF
TGTGCCAGCACCTTCCCCCGGGCCGCGGGGGAGACCCAGTACTTC
>TRBV5-1|16|.|.|TRBJ2-2
CASSFYSTVNTGELFF
TGCGCCAGCAGCTTTTACTCAACTGTAAACACCGGGGAGCTGTTTTTT
>TRBV20-1|14|many|.|TRBJ1-5
CSARLFLRDQPQHF
TGCAGTGCTAGGCTGTTTCTTCGGGATCAGCCCCAGCATTTT
>TRBV27|13|.|.|TRBJ1-2
CASSLRGLNGYTF
TGTGCTAGCAGTTTACGGGGACTAAATGGCTACACCTTC
>TRBV12-3/TRBV12-4|14|few|TRBD1|TRBJ1-5
CASSKGTANQPQHF
TGTGCCAGCAGCAAAGGGACAGCCAATCAGCCCCAGCATTTT
>TRBV12-5|17|many|.|TRBJ1-2
CASGPTLGVGGNYGYTF
TGTGCTAGTGGCCCAACCCTCGGGGTGGGCGGTAACTATGGCTACACCTTC
>TRBV7-2|14|.|.|TRBJ1-2
CASSFYDPNYGYTF
TGTGCCAGCAGCTTCTATGATCCTAACTATGGCTACACCTTC
>TRBV12-3/TRBV12-4|11|many|.|TRBJ1-3
CASSQTDTIYF
TGTGCCAGCAGTCAAACTGACACCATATATTTT
>TRBV5-1|12|many|.|TRBJ2-7
CASSLMFDEQYF
TGCGCCAGCAGCTTGATGTTCGACGAGCAGTACTTC
>TRBV20-1|14|few|TRBD2|TRBJ2-7
CSARLAGSSYEQYF
TGCAGTGCCCGACTAGCGGGGAGCTCCTACGAGCAGTACTTC
>TRBV28|15|.|.|TRBJ2-3
CASRATQGSTDTQYF
TGTGCCAGCAGGGCCACGCAGGGTAGCACAGATACGCAGTATTTT
>TRBV12-3/TRBV12-4|12|few|.|TRBJ1-2
CASTAQGAGYTF
TGTGCCAGTACCGCTCAAGGGGCGGGCTACACCTTC
>TRBV7-2|13|many|.|TRBJ2-7
CASSSRNRREQYF
TGTGCCAGCAGCTCGCGGAACAGGCGCGAGCAGTACTTC
>TRBV12-3/TRBV12-4|16|many|TRBD1|TRBJ1-4
CASSLEGAVANEKLFF
TGTGCCAGCAGTTTAGAGGGGGCCGTGGCTAATGAAAAACTGTTTTTT
>TRBV7-2|14|many|.|TRBJ1-5
CASSLIGGIQPQHF
TGTGCCAGCAGCTTAATAGGAGGAATTCAGCCCCAGCATTTT
>TRBV12-3/TRBV12-4|13|many|TRBD1|TRBJ1-2
CASSEDREAGYTF
TGTGCCAGCAGTGAAGACAGGGAAGCTGGCTACACCTTC
>TRBV7-2|15|.|.|TRBJ2-1
CASSHDTGRHNEQFF
TGTGCCAGCAGCCATGACACAGGGCGACACAATGAGCAGTTCTTC
>TRBV7-9|15|few|.|TRBJ2-7
CASSLQGDGAYEQYF
TGTGCCAGCAGCTTACAAGGGGACGGCGCCTACGAGCAGTACTTC
>TRBV20-1|12|few|.|TRBJ2-1
CSASTSYNEQFF
TGCAGTGCATCAACTTCCTACAATGAGCAGTTCTTC
>TRBV5-1|15|many|.|TRBJ1-1
CASSPGGTENTEAFF
TGCGCCAGCAGCCCCGGCGGGACGGAGAACACTGAAGCTTTCTTT
>TRBV11-2|15|many|.|TRBJ2-7
CASSFSAGTSYEQYF
TGTGCCAGCAGCTTCTCCGCGGGCACCTCCTACGAGCAGTACTTC
>TRBV28|16|.|.|TRBJ2-3
CASSYRSHRYTDTQYF
TGTGCCAGCAGCTATCGATCACACAGATACACAGATACGCAGTATTTT
>TRBV12-3/TRBV12-4|14|.|TRBD2|TRBJ2-2
CASTWGGGTGELFF
TGTGCCAGCACGTGGGGGGGGGGCACCGGGGAGCTGTTTTTT
>TRBV20-1|15|.|.|TRBJ1-1
CSARDRRGLGTKAFF
TGCAGTGCTAGAGATCGAAGGGGGTTAGGGACTAAAGCTTTCTTT
>TRBV20-1|14|few|.|TRBJ2-1
CSARVSTSADEQFF
TGCAGTGCTAGAGTCTCTACCTCCGCGGATGAGCAGTTCTTC
>TRBV27|13|many|TRBD1|TRBJ2-5
CASSFRGRGTQYF
TGTGCCAGCAGTTTCAGGGGGAGAGGGACCCAGTACTTC
>TRBV29-1|11|.|.|TRBJ1-1
CSVVENTEAFF
TGCAGCGTTGTCGAGAACACTGAAGCTTTCTTT
>TRBV11-2|12|few|.|TRBJ2-1
CASSPDVGDEFF
TGTGCCAGCAGCCCCGACGTGGGAGATGAGTTCTTC
>TRBV19|13|few|.|TRBJ1-2
CASSLRADYGYTF
TGTGCCAGTAGCCTCAGGGCGGACTATGGCTACACCTTC
>TRBV30|12|many|.|TRBJ1-1
CAWSVGDTEAFF
TGTGCCTGGAGTGTGGGGGACACTGAAGCTTTCTTT
>TRBV15|14|.|.|TRBJ1-6
CATSIGFHNSPLHF
TGTGCCACCAGCATCGGGTTCCATAATTCACCCCTCCACTTT
>TRBV7-2|12|many|.|TRBJ2-7
CASSLEPYEQYF
TGTGCCAGCAGCTTAGAACCCTACGAGCAGTACTTC
>TRBV29-1|13|.|TRBD2|TRBJ2-1
CSVRGGGQVEQFF
TGCAGCGTTCGGGGGGGAGGACAAGTTGAGCAGTTCTTC
>TRBV5-1|16|.|TRBD1|TRBJ2-5
CASSLTGGGGGETQYF
TGCGCCAGCAGCTTGACAGGGGGCGGTGGAGGAGAGACCCAGTACTTC